Sequencing of this T cell receptor beta chain was carried out in a study of T cells in tumors after PD-1 blockade. Generated by immunoSEQ multiplex PCR, the TCRdb table keeps only in-frame clones and is missing some. The table lists several thousand clones, roughly 80% of them singletons. Germline loops: CDR1 MDHEN, CDR2 SYDVKM. With V trimmed by 6 bases and J by 3 bases, 7 bases remained unmatched. The CDR3 contains 15 residues. The chain joins TRBV28 to TRBJ2-3, with 9 positions matching TRBD1. The specimen comprised PBMCs, sampled after anti-PD-1 therapy. This receptor was obtained from a human donor with advanced basal cell or squamous cell carcinoma (not recorded which). CDR3 region: CASRGQGILTDTQYF. As DNA, the CDR3 is TGTGCCAGCAGGGGACAGGGAATCTTAACAGATACGCAGTATTTT.